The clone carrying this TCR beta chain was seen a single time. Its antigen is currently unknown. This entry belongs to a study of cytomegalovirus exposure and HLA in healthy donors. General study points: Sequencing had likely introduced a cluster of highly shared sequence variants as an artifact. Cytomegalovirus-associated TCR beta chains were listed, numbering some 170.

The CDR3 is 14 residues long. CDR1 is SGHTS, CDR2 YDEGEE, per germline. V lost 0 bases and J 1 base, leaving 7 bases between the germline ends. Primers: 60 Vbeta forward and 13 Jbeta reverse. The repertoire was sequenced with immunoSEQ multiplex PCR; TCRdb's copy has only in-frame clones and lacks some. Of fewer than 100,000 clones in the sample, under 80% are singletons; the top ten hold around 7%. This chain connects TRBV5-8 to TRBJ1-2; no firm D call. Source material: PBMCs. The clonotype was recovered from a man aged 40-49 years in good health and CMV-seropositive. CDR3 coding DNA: TGTGCCAGCAGCTTGGGGGAGATTAACTATGGCTACACCTTC. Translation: CASSLGEINYGYTF. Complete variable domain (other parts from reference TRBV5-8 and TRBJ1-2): EAGVTQSPTHLIKTRGQQATLRCSPISGHTSVYWYQQALGLGLQFLLWYDEGEERNRGNFPPRFSGRQFPNYSSELNVNALELEDSALYLCASSLGEINYGYTFGSGTRLTVV.